The 13 T cell receptor beta chains below come from one sample, sequenced in a study of T-cell reconstitution after alpha-beta-depleted transplantation in children. Molecular barcoding with unique molecular identifiers was used for the TCRbeta library. TCRdb reprocessed the PCR reads with MiXCR, giving one entry per CDR3 protein. This table has 530,000 or so distinct CDR3 sequences, approximately 30% appearing once. The input for sequencing was PBMCs, taken before TCRalphabeta/CD19-depleted stem cell transplant. Receptors were obtained from a boy under three years old with Wiskott-Aldrich syndrome, due to receive a stem cell transplant.

The chain recombines TRBV6-1 with TRBJ1-2, with 12 bases identical to TRBD1. V shed 6 bases, J shed 8 bases, and the junction held 10 bases outside the gene matches. CDR3 size: 15 residues. Per germline, CDR1 MNHNS and CDR2 SASEGT. The CDR3 reads CASSSQGQGAGGYTF. The CDR3 bases are TGTGCCAGCAGCTCCCAGGGACAGGGGGCCGGAGGCTACACCTTC.

The rearrangement joins TRBV25-1 to TRBJ2-5, with 10 bases aligning to TRBD1. The V gene's germline CDR1 is MGHDK and CDR2 SYGVNS. The CDR3 extends over 14 amino acids. V was pared by 4 bases and J by 5 bases, with 4 bases of the junction left unmatched. DNA for the CDR3: TGTGCCAGCAGTGGACAGGGGGCGCGGGAGACCCAGTACTTC. It is translated as CASSGQGARETQYF.

The genes are TRBV6-1 and TRBJ2-6, with TRBD1 as a possible D gene (6 bases). Germline assignment: CDR1 MNHNS and CDR2 SASEGT. Trimming removed 10 bases at V and 0 bases at J, with 13 bases between. The length of the CDR3 is 15 residues. The CDR3: CATYRVLSGANVLTF. The CDR3 DNA is TGTGCCACATACAGGGTACTCTCTGGGGCCAACGTCCTGACTTTC.

The V gene is TRBV3-1, the J gene TRBJ2-1; possible D gene TRBD2, 6 bases. V was clipped by 1 base and J by 0 bases, with 13 bases between them. Germline V gene sequence: CDR1 LGHDT, CDR2 YNNKEL (reference sequence). The CDR3 has 17 residues. CDR3 nucleotide sequence: TGTGCCAGCAGCCAAGTCGGGGGAGCGGGCTCCTACAATGAGCAGTTCTTC. It codes for CASSQVGGAGSYNEQFF.

This clonotype has only a few counts. This chain links TRBV24-1 with TRBJ2-1; TRBD2 matches at 7 bases. CDR1 and CDR2 (germline): KGHDR, SFDVKD. There are 18 residues in the CDR3. J gave up 0 bases and V 3 bases, and 10 bases lay outside the gene matches. Here the CDR3 DNA reads TGTGCCACCAGTGATGTCCTAGCGGAGGGGAGCTCCTACAATGAGCAGTTCTTC. Its protein is CATSDVLAEGSSYNEQFF.

This clonotype was observed a handful of times. The chain joins TRBV29-1 to TRBJ2-1; D gene ambiguous. V lost 5 bases, J lost 7 bases, and 15 bases lay in between. Per the germline V gene, CDR1 is SQVTM and CDR2 is ANQGSEA. This CDR3 has 13 amino acids. For the CDR3, the DNA is TGCAGCGTTTCCCCGCGTATGAGGAATGAGCAGTTCTTC. Residues: CSVSPRMRNEQFF.

This clonotype was seen a few times. The V and J genes are TRBV9 and TRBJ2-3; D possibly corresponds to TRBD1 (5 bases). Trimming left V 1 base short and J 0 bases short, with 12 bases between. CDR3 length equals 16 residues. Germline CDR1 reads SGDLS; CDR2 reads YYNGEE. This CDR3 is CASSVRWGSSTDTQYF. Written as DNA, the CDR3 is TGTGCCAGCAGCGTAAGGTGGGGCTCTAGCACAGATACGCAGTATTTT.

The sample holds one count of this clonotype. This chain joins TRBV20-1 and TRBJ2-1; D is possibly TRBD2 (5 bases). The CDR3 loop spans 14 amino acids. Germline V gene data show CDR1 as DFQATT and CDR2 as SNEGSKA (reference sequence). V was cut by 2 bases and J by 5 bases, with 13 bases left in between. The CDR3: CSARRSSGNNEQFF. DNA for the CDR3: TGCAGTGCTAGAAGGAGCAGCGGTAACAATGAGCAGTTCTTC.

The chain has TRBV20-1 and TRBJ1-4, with a possible D match to TRBD1 (5 bases). This CDR3 spans 18 amino acids. Germline V CDR1 and CDR2: DFQATT, SNEGSKA (reference sequence). Between the trimmed V and J ends, which lost 3 bases and 3 bases, there was a span of 23 bases. Here the CDR3 DNA reads TGCAGTGCTAGGTTAGATACTCTTTTAGGGGCCGCTAATGAAAAACTGTTTTTT. Translation: CSARLDTLLGAANEKLFF.

This chain connects TRBV7-8 to TRBJ2-7; TRBD2 agrees at 9 bases. Losses at the gene ends were 1 base for V and 2 bases for J; bases not matched to a gene: 6. The CDR3 totals 16 residues. Germline CDR1 SGHVS, CDR2 FQNEAQ. The CDR3 nucleotides are TGTGCCAGCAGCTTAGTCTCGGCTAGCGGGGCCTACGAGCAGTACTTC. Its protein product is CASSLVSASGAYEQYF.

This chain joins TRBV18 and TRBJ2-2, with a tentative D call TRBD1 (6 bases). This CDR3 has 18 amino acids. Germline CDR1 reads KGHSH; CDR2 reads LQKENI. V lost 3 bases to trimming and J lost 1 base, with 18 bases between them. CDR3 sequence reads: CASSPLLLDRRNTGELFF. CDR3 nucleotides: TGTGCCAGCTCACCCCTCTTACTAGACAGGAGGAACACCGGGGAGCTGTTTTTT.

The V and J genes are TRBV28 and TRBJ1-2; TRBD1 matches at 7 bases. The J segment lost 3 bases and the V segment lost 1 base, leaving 11 bases of the junction unmatched. There are 17 residues in the CDR3. CDR1 and CDR2 from the germline V gene are MDHEN and SYDVKM. CDR3 in amino acids: CASSLSATGQGYYGYTF. CDR3 nucleotide sequence: TGTGCCAGCAGTTTATCGGCGACAGGGCAGGGGTACTATGGCTACACCTTC.

A note on this clonotype: A much larger clone differs from this one at a single base, so this may be a read error. J is TRBJ2-3 and V is TRBV7-2, with TRBD2 matching 9 bases. Germline values: CDR1 SGHTA, CDR2 FQGNSA. The CDR3 loop spans 15 amino acids. In DNA form, the CDR3 reads TGTGCCAGCAGTCGGGCGGGAGGGCCTGGAGATACGCATTATTTT. Its translation: CASSRAGGPGDTHYF.